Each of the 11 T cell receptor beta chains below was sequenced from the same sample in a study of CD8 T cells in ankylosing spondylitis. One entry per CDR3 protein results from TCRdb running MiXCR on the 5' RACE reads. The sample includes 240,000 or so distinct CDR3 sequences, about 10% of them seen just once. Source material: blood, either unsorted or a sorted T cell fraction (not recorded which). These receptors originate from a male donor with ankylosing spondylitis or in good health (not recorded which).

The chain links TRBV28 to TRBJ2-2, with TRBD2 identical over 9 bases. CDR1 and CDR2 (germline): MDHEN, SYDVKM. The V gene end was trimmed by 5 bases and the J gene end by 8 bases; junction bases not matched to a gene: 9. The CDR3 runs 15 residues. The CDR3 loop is CASSPQGLAGGELFF. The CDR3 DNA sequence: TGTGCCAGCAGTCCCCAGGGACTAGCTGGGGGGGAGCTGTTTTTT.

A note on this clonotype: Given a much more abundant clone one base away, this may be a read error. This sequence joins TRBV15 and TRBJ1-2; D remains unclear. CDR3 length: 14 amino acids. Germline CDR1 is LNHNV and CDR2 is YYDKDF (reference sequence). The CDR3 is CGTSIEGGNYGYTF. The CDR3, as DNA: TGTGGCACCAGCATTGAAGGAGGGAACTATGGCTACACCTTC.

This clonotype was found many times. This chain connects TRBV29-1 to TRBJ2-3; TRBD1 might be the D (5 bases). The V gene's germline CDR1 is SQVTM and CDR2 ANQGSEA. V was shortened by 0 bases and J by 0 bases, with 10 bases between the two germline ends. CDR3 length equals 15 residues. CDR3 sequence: CSVEDGAVSTDTQYF. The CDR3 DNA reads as TGCAGCGTTGAAGATGGGGCGGTTAGCACAGATACGCAGTATTTT.

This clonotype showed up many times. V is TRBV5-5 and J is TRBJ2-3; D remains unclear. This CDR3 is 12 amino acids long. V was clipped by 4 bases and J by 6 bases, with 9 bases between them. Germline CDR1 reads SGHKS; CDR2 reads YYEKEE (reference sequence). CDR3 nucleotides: TGTGCCAGCAGCATCCCTCGGGATACGCAGTATTTT. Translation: CASSIPRDTQYF.

The CDR3 here is CASSQEQGDYGYTF. CDR3 bases: TGTGCCAGCAGTCAGGAACAGGGGGACTATGGCTACACCTTC. This rearrangement joins TRBV12-3 or TRBV12-4 to TRBJ1-2; 8 bases map to TRBD1. This CDR3 contains 14 residues. The J segment lost 3 bases and the V segment lost 5 bases, leaving 5 bases of the junction unmatched.

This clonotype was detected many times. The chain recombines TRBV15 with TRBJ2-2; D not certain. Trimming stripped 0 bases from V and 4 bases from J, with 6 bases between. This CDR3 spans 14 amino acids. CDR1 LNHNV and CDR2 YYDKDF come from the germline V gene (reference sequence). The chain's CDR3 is CATSRDLTTGELFF. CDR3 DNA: TGTGCCACCAGCAGAGATCTAACCACCGGGGAGCTGTTTTTT.

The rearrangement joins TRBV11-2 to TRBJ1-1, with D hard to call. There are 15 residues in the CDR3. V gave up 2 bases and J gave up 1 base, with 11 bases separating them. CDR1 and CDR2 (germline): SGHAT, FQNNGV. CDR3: CASSLWFTANTEAFF. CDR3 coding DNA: TGTGCCAGCAGCTTATGGTTTACAGCGAACACTGAAGCTTTCTTT.

Here the CDR3 DNA reads TGTGCCAGCAGCATCGAGACCGGGACTAATGCGGAGACCCAGTACTTC. Amino acid sequence: CASSIETGTNAETQYF. This rearrangement joins TRBV7-2 to TRBJ2-5; 7 nucleotides match TRBD2. The CDR3 is 16 residues long. The V gene end was trimmed by 5 bases and the J gene end by 5 bases; junction bases not matched to a gene: 14. The germline V gene has CDR1 SGHTA and CDR2 FQGNSA.

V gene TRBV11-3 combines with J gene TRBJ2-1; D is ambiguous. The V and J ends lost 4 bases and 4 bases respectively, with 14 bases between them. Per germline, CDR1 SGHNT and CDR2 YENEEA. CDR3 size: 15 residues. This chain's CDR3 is CASSSDVRIYNEQFF. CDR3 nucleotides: TGTGCCAGCAGCTCGGATGTCAGGATTTACAATGAGCAGTTCTTC.

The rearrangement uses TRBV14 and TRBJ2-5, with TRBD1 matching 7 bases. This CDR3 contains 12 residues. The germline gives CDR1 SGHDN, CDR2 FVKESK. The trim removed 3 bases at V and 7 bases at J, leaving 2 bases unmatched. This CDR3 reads CASSQTGRTQYF. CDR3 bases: TGTGCCAGCAGCCAGACAGGGAGGACCCAGTACTTC.

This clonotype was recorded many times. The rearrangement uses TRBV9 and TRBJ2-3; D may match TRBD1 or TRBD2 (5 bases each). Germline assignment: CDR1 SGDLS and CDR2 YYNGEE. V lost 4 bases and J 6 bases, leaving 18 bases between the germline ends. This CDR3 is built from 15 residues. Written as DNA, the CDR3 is TGTGCCAGCAGCTCCGGGACGGCCAGAGCGGATACGCAGTATTTT. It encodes CASSSGTARADTQYF.